A single sample is the source of the 10 T cell receptor beta chains below, sequenced in a study of human T cells and chemical hapten exposure. TCRdb recomputed calls from the RACE reads with MiXCR, one row per CDR3 protein. The data contain under 130,000 distinct CDR3 sequences, 9.5% to 12% of them singletons. Noted time point: patch test 1, 2 weeks after DPC sensitization. This sample's treatment: therapeutic diphenylcyclopropenone sensitization with weekly scalp DPC. Sequenced material: whole blood, taken in connection with sensitization to the hapten diphenylcyclopropenone (DPC). The receptors shown here come from a woman between 40 and 55 years old with alopecia areata. Some clones in this sample may be carry-over from other donors' samples.

CDR3 in DNA: TGCAGCGCCGTCACGTTTGTTGGGGGGATAGAGACCCAGTACTTC. As protein: CSAVTFVGGIETQYF. The V and J genes are TRBV29-1 and TRBJ2-5; D may be TRBD2 (6 bases). The germline V and J ends were trimmed by 7 bases and 4 bases, with 22 bases remaining between them. The length of the CDR3 is 15 residues. CDR1 and CDR2 from the germline V gene are SQVTM and ANQGSEA.

CDR3 bases: TGTGCCAGCAGTCGGCCGGGACAGGGGACCGGCTCACCCCTCCACTTT. It yields the protein CASSRPGQGTGSPLHF. The V gene is TRBV6-1, the J gene TRBJ1-6; 10 nucleotides line up with TRBD1. CDR3 length equals 16 residues. Trimming cost V 5 bases and J 10 bases; bases outside gene matches: 11. Germline values: CDR1 MNHNS, CDR2 SASEGT.

The chain is built from TRBV7-8 and TRBJ1-6, with 9 bases identical to TRBD1. V trimming: 4 bases; J trimming: 8 bases; junction bases outside the gene matches: 12. Germline V gene sequence: CDR1 SGHVS, CDR2 FQNEAQ. The CDR3 totals 17 residues. The CDR3 protein is CASSYPRDREKYSPLHF. The CDR3 DNA reads as TGTGCCAGCAGCTACCCCCGGGACAGGGAAAAATATTCACCCCTCCACTTT.

The sample holds many counts of this clonotype. The chain recombines TRBV2 with TRBJ2-1, with a weak D call TRBD2 (6 bases). This CDR3 comprises 11 residues. CDR1 is SNHLY and CDR2 is FYNNEI in the germline V gene. Trimming took 5 bases from V and 16 from J, leaving 15 bases between them. CDR3 nucleotide sequence: TGTGCCAGCAGTATGGATCCGGGACTTTTCTTC. Amino acids: CASSMDPGLFF.

This clonotype was seen at least ten times. J is TRBJ1-2 and V is TRBV15; no clear D gene. The CDR3 has 13 amino acids. V was pared by 0 bases and J by 7 bases, with 9 bases between. Germline V CDR1 and CDR2: LNHNV, YYDKDF (reference sequence). The chain's CDR3 is CATSRDPEGGYTF. The CDR3 bases are TGTGCCACCAGCAGAGATCCTGAGGGTGGCTACACCTTC.

This chain uses TRBV12-3 or TRBV12-4 with TRBJ1-2; weak D call: TRBD1 (5 bases). The CDR3 covers 12 residues. The V gene lost 4 bases and the J gene lost 8 bases, with 11 bases spanning the gap. This chain's CDR3 is CASSWGRNGYTF. The CDR3 bases are TGTGCCAGCAGTTGGGGACGCAACGGCTACACCTTC.

The chain couples TRBV6-6 to TRBJ2-7; 7 bases map to TRBD1. Germline CDR1 reads MNHNY; CDR2 reads SVGAGI (reference sequence). V lost 6 bases and J lost 4; bases outside the gene matches: 9. The CDR3 consists of 14 residues. The CDR3 DNA follows: TGTGCCAGCAGCCATGACAGGGTCCGTTACGAGCAGTACTTC. It codes for CASSHDRVRYEQYF.

V gene TRBV4-1 combines with J gene TRBJ2-7, with D tentatively TRBD2 (6 bases). The CDR3 covers 17 residues. V lost 0 bases and J 3 bases, leaving 18 bases between the germline ends. The V gene's germline CDR1 is MGHRA and CDR2 YSYEKL. The CDR3 here is CASSQERLASGSYEQYF. Here the CDR3 DNA reads TGCGCCAGCAGCCAAGAAAGGTTAGCGTCCGGGAGCTACGAGCAGTACTTC.

The V gene is TRBV4-1, the J gene TRBJ2-1, with 12 bases aligning to TRBD2. The V gene end was trimmed by 1 base and the J gene end by 6 bases; junction bases not matched to a gene: 7. Germline CDR1 is MGHRA and CDR2 is YSYEKL. This CDR3 has 17 residues. The CDR3 is CASSQGASGRGCNEQFF. CDR3 sequence (DNA): TGCGCCAGCAGCCAAGGGGCTAGCGGGAGGGGATGCAATGAGCAGTTCTTC.

This clonotype has only a few counts. This rearrangement joins TRBV10-3 to TRBJ2-7, with 8 bases aligning to TRBD2. V shed 11 bases and J 2 bases; nucleotides not matched to a gene: 17. The germline V gene encodes CDR1 ENHRY and CDR2 SYGVKD. This CDR3 has 16 residues. The CDR3 spells CASKRSSGSSTYEQYF. Here the CDR3 DNA reads TGTGCCTCCAAACGGTCTAGCGGGTCTTCTACCTACGAGCAGTACTTC.